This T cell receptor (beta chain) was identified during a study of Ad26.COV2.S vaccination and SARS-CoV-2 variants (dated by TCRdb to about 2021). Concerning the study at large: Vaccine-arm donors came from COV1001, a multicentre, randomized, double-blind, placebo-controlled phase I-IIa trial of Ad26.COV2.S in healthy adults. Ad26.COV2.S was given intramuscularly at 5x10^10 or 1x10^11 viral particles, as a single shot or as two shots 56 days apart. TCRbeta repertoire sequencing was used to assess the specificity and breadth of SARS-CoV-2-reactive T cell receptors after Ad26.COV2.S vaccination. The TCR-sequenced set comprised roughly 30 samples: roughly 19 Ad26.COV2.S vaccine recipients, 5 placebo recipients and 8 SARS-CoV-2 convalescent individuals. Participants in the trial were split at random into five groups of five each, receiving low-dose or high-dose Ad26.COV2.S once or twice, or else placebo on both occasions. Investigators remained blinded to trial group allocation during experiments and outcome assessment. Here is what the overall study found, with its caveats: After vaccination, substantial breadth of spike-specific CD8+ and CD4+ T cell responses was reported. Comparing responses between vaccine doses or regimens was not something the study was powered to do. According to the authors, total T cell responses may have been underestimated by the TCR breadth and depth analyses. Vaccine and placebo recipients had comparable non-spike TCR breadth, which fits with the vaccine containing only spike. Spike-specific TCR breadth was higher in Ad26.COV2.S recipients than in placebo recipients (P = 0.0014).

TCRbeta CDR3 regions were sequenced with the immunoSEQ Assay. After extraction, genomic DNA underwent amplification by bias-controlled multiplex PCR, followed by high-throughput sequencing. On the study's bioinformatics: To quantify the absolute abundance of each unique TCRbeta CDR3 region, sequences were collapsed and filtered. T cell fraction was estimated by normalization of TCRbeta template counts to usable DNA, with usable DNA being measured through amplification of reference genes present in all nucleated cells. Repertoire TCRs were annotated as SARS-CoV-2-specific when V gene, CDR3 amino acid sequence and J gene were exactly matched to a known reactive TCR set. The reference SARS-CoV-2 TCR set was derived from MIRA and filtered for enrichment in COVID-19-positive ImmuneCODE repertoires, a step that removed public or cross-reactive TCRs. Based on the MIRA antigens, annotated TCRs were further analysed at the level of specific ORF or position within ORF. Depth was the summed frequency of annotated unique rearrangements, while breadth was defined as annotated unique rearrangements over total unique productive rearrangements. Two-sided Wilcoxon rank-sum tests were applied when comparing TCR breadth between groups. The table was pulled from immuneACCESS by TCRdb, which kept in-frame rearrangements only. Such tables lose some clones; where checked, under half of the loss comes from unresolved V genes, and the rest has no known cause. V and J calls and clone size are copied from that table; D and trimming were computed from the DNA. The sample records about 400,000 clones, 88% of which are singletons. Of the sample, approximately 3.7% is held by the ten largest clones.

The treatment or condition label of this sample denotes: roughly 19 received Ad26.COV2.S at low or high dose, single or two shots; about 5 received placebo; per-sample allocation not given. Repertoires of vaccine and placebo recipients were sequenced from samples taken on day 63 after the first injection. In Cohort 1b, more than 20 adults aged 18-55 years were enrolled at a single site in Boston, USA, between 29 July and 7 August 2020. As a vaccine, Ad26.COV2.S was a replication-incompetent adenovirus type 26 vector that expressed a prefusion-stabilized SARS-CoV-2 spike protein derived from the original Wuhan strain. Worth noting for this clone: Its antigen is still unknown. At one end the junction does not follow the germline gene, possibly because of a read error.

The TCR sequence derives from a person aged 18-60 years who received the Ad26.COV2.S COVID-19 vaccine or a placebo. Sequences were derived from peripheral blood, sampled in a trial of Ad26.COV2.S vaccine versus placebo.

The CDR3 protein: CASSQVRPGEQYF. The DNA is as follows: TGTGCCAGCAGTCAAGTAAGGCCGGGGGAGCAGTACTTC. This sequence uses TRBV3-1 (or the pseudogene TRBV3-2) and TRBJ2-7; TRBD2 could be the D gene, as 5 bases match. The cysteine opens and the phenylalanine closes a CDR3 of 13 amino acids. Only CDR3 DNA is held: 39 bases, read in frame from base 1. CDR1 and CDR2, per the germline V gene (reference sequence), are LGHDT and YNNKEL.